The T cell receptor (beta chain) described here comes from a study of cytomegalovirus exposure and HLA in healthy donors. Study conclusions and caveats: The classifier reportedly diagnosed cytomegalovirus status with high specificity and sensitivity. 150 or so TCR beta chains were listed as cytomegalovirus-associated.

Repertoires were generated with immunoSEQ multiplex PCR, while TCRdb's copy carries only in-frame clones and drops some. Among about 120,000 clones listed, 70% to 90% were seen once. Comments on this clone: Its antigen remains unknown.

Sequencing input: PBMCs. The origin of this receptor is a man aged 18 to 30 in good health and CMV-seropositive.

CDR3 in DNA: TGTGCCAGCAGGCGAGGGACAAGAGGTTCTGGCTACACCTTC. Translating gives CASRRGTRGSGYTF. The chain uses TRBV6-5 and TRBJ1-2; weak D call: TRBD1 (6 bases). This CDR3 has 14 residues. V lost 6 bases and J lost 7, with 18 bases in between. Germline V gene sequence: CDR1 MNHEY, CDR2 SVGAGI.